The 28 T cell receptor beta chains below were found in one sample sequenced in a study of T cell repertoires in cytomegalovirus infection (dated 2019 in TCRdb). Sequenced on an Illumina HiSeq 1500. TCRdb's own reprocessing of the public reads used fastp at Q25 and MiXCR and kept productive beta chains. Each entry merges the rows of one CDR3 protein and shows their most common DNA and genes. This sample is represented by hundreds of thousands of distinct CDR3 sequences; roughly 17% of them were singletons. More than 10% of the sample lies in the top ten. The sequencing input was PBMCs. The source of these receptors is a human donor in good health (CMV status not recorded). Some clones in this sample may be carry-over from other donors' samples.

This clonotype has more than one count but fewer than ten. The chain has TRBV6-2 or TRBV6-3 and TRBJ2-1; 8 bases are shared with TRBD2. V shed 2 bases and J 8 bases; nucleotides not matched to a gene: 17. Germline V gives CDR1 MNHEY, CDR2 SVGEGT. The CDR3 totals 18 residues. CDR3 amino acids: CASSYLPVSGTSGDEQFF. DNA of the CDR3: TGTGCCAGCAGTTACCTCCCGGTTAGCGGGACCTCTGGAGATGAGCAGTTCTTC.

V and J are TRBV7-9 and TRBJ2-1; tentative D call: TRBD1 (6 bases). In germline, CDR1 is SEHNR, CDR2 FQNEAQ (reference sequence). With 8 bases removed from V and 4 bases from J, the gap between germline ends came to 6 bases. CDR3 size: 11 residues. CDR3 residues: CASQGYNEQFF. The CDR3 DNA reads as TGTGCCAGCCAGGGGTACAATGAGCAGTTCTTC.

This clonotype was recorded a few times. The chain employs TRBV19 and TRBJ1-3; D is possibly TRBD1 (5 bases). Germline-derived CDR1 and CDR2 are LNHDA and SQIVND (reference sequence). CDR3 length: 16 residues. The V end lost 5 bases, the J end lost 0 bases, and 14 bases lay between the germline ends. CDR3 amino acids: CASSPGTWSSGNTIYF. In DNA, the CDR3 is TGTGCCAGTAGTCCTGGGACGTGGAGCTCTGGAAACACCATATATTTT.

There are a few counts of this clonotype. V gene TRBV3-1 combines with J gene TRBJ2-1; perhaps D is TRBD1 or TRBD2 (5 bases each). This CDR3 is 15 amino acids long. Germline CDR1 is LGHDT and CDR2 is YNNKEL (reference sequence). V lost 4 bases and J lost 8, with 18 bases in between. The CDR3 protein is CASSLDPGTLDEQFF. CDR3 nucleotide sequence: TGTGCCAGCAGCCTCGACCCGGGGACGTTGGATGAGCAGTTCTTC.

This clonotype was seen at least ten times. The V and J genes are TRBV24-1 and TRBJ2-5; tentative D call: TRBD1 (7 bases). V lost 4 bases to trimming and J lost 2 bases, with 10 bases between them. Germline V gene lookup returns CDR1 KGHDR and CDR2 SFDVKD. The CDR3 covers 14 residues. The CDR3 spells CATSEAGGQETQYF. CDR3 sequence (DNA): TGTGCCACCAGTGAGGCAGGGGGGCAAGAGACCCAGTACTTC.

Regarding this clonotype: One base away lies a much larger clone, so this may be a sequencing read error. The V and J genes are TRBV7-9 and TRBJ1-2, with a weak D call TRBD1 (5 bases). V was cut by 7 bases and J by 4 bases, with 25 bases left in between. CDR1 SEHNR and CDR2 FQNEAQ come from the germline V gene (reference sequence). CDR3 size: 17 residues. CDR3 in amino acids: CASNIHTGGWDLYGYTF. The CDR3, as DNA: TGTGCCAGCAACATTCACACTGGCGGATGGGACCTCTATGGCTACACCTTC.

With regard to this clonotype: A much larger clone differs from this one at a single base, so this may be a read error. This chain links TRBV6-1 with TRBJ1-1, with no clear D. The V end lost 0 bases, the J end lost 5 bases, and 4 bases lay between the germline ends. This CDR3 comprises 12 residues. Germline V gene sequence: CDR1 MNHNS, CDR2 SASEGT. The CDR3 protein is CASSEARTEAFF. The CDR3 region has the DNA TGTGCCAGCAGTGAAGCCAGAACTGAAGCTTTCTTT.

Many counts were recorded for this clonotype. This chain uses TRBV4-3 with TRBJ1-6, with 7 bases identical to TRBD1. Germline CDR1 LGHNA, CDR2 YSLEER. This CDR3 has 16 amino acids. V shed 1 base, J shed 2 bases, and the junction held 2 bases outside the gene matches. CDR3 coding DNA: TGCGCCAGCAGCCAAGGGGACAGTCCCTATAATTCACCCCTCCACTTT. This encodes CASSQGDSPYNSPLHF.

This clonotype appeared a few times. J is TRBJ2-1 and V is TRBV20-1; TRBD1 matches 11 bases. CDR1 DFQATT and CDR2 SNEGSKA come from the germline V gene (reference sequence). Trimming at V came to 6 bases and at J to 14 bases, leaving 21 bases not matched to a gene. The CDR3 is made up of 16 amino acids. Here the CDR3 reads CSARFTSGQGDPLKFF. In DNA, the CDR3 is TGCAGTGCCCGGTTTACATCGGGACAGGGGGACCCCCTGAAGTTCTTC.

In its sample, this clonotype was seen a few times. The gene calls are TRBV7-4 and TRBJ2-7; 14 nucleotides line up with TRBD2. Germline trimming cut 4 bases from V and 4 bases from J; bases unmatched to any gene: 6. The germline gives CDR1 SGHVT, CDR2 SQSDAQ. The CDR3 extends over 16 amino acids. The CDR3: CASSSQGLAGVYEQYF. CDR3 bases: TGTGCCAGCAGCTCGCAGGGACTAGCGGGGGTTTACGAGCAGTACTTC.

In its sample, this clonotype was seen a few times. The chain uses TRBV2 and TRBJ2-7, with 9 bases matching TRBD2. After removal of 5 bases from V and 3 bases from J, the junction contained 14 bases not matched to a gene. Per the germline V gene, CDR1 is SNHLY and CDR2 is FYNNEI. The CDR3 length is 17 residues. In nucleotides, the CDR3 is TGTGCCAGCAGTCCCCGAGGCGGGGGGGTCTCTCTCTACGAGCAGTACTTC. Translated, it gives CASSPRGGGVSLYEQYF. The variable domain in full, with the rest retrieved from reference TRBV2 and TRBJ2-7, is EPEVTQTPSHQVTQMGQEVILRCVPISNHLYFYWYRQILGQKVEFLVSFYNNEISEKSEIFDDQFSVERPDGSNFTLKIRSTKLEDSAMYFCASSPRGGGVSLYEQYFGPGTRLTVT.

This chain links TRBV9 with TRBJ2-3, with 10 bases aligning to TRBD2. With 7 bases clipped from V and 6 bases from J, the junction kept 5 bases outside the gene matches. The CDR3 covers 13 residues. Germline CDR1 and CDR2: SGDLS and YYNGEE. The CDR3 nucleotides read TGTGCCAGCGGGAGACTAGCGGGTGATACGCAGTATTTT. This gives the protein CASGRLAGDTQYF.

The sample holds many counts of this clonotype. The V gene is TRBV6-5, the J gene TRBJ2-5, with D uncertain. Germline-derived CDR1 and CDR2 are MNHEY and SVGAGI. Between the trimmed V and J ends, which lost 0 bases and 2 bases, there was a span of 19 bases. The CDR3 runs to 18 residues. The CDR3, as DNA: TGTGCCAGCAGTTACTCGTCGACACCATCCGGTGGTCAAGAGACCCAGTACTTC. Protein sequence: CASSYSSTPSGGQETQYF.

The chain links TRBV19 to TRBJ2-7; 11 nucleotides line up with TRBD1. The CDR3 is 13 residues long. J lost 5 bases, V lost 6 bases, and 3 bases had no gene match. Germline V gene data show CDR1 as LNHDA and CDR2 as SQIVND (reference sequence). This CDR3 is CASSGTGGDEQYF. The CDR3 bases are TGTGCCAGTAGCGGGACAGGGGGAGACGAGCAGTACTTC. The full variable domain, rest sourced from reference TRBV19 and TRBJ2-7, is DGGITQSPKYLFRKEGQNVTLSCEQNLNHDAMYWYRQDPGQGLRLIYYSQIVNDFQKGDIAEGYSVSREKKESFPLTVTSAQKNPTAFYLCASSGTGGDEQYFGPGTRLTVT.

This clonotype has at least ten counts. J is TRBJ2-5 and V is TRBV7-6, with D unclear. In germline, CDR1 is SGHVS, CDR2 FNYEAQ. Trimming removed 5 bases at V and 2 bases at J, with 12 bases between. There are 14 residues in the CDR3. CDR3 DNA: TGTGCCAGCAGCGTCGGACGGATTCAAGAGACCCAGTACTTC. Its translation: CASSVGRIQETQYF.

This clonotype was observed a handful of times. CDR3 DNA: TGTGCCAGCAGATTCCAGGGCGCCTACAATGAGCAGTTCTTC. This sequence encodes CASRFQGAYNEQFF. The rearrangement joins TRBV2 to TRBJ2-1; a weak D match, TRBD1 (5 bases). CDR1 SNHLY and CDR2 FYNNEI come from the germline V gene. This CDR3 region has 14 residues. V gave up 6 bases and J gave up 2 bases, with 11 bases separating them.

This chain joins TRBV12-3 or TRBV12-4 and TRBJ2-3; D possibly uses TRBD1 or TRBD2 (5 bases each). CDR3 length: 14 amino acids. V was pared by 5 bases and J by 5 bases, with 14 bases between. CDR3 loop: CASSPGPPRDTQYF. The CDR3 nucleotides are TGTGCCAGCAGTCCGGGACCCCCGCGAGATACGCAGTATTTT.

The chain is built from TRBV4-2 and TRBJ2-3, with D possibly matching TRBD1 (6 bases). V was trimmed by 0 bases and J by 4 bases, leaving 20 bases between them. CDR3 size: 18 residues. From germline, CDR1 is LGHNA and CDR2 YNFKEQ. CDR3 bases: TGTGCCAGCAGCCAAGACAGGGGTTCCGGGATACGGGCAGATACGCAGTATTTT. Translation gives CASSQDRGSGIRADTQYF.

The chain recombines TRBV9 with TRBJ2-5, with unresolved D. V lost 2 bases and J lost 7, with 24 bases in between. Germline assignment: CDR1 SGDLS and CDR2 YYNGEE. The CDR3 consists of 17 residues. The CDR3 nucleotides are TGTGCCAGCAGCGTCTCGCGGTCGGCCCCACCCGATGCGACCCAGTACTTC. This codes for CASSVSRSAPPDATQYF.

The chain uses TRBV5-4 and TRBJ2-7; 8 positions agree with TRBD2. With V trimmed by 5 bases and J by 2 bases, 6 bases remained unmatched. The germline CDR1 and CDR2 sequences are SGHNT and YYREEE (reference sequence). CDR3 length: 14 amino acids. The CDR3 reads CASSPGGAPYEQYF. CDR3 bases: TGTGCCAGCAGTCCCGGGGGGGCACCCTACGAGCAGTACTTC. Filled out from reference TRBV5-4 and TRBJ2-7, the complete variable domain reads ETGVTQSPTHLIKTRGQQVTLRCSSQSGHNTVSWYQQALGQGPQFIFQYYREEENGRGNFPPRFSGLQFPNYSSELNVNALELDDSALYLCASSPGGAPYEQYFGPGTRLTVT.

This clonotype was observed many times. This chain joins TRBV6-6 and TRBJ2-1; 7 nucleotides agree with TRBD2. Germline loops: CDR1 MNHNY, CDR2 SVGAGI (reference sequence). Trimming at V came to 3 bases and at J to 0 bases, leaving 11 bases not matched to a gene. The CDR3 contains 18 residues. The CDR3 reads CASSYSLGGDSSYNEQFF. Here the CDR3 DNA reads TGTGCCAGCAGTTATAGTCTGGGGGGGGATAGCTCCTACAATGAGCAGTTCTTC.

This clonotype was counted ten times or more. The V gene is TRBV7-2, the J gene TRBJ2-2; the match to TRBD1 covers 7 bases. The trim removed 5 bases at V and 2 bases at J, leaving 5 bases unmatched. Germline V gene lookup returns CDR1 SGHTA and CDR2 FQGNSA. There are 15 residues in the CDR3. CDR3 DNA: TGTGCCAGCAGCGTGGGACAGCAAAACACCGGGGAGCTGTTTTTT. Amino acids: CASSVGQQNTGELFF.

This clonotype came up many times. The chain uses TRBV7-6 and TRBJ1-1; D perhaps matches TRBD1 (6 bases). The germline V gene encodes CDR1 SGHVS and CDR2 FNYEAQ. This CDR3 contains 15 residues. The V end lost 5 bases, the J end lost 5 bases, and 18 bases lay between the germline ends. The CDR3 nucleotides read TGTGCCAGCAGCGACCAGGCTCAGGGGTCTACTGAAGCTTTCTTT. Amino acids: CASSDQAQGSTEAFF.

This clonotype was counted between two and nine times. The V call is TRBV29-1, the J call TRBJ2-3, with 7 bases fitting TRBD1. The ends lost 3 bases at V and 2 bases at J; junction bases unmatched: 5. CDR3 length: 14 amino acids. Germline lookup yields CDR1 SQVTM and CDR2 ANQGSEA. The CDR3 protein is CSVEATGSTDTQYF. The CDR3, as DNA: TGCAGCGTTGAGGCGACAGGGTCCACAGATACGCAGTATTTT.

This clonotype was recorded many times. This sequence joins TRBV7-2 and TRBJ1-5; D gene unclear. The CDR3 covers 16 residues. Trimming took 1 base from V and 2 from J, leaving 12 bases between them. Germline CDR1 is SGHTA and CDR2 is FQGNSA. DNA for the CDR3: TGTGCCAGCAGCTTAGTCCGGGTATCTGGCAATCAGCCCCAGCATTTT. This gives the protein CASSLVRVSGNQPQHF.

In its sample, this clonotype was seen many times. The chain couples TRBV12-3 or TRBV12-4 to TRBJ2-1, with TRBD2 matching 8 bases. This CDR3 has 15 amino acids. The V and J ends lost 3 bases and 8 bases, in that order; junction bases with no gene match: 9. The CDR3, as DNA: TGTGCCAGCAGTTTCCGCGGGGGGCGAGAAGATGAGCAGTTCTTC. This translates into CASSFRGGREDEQFF.

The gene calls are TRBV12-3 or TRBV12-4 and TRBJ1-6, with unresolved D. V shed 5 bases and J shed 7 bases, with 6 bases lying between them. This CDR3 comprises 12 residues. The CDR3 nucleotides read TGTGCCAGCAGTGCCAGGAATTCACCCCTCCACTTT. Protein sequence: CASSARNSPLHF.

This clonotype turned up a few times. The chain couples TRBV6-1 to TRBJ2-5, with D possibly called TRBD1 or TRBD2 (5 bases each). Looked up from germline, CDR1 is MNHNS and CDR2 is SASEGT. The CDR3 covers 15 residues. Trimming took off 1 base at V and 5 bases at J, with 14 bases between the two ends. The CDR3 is CASSEVRGRGETQYF. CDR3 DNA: TGTGCCAGCAGTGAAGTTAGGGGCCGGGGTGAGACCCAGTACTTC.